This T cell receptor (beta chain) derives from a study of cytomegalovirus exposure and HLA in healthy donors. Broader study findings: In vitro checks showed that a few CMV-associated chains really do target CMV antigens. Whilst most TCR sequences proved rare, a subset of public TCRs occurred across many donors. The study put 150 to 200 TCR beta chains on its list as cytomegalovirus-associated.

Germline CDR1 reads MDHEN; CDR2 reads SYDVKM. This CDR3 region has 14 residues. V shed 2 bases, J shed 2 bases, and the junction held 3 bases outside the gene matches. Points on this clone: Its antigen is unidentified.

Assay: immunoSEQ multiplex PCR; the TCRdb copy retains only in-frame clones and omits some. The table lists more than 250,000 clones, around 91% of them singletons. V gene TRBV28 combines with J gene TRBJ2-7; 7 bases line up with TRBD2. The sequence came from a woman aged 25-40 years in good health and CMV-seronegative. Specimen: PBMCs. The CDR3, as DNA: TGTGCCAGCAGTTTAGAGGCGGGAGCCTACGAGCAGTACTTC. It codes for CASSLEAGAYEQYF.